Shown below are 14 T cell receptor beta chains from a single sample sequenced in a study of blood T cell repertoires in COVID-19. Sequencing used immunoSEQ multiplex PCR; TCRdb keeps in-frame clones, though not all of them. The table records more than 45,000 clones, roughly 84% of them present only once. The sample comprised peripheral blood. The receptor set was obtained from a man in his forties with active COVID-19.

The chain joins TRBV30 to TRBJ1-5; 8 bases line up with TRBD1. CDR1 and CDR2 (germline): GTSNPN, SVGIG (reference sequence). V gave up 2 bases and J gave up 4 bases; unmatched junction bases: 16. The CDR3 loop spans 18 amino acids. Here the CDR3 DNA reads TGTGCCTGGAGTAATTTGGCGGGCAGGGGGCGAGGAAATCAGCCCCAGCATTTT. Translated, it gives CAWSNLAGRGRGNQPQHF.

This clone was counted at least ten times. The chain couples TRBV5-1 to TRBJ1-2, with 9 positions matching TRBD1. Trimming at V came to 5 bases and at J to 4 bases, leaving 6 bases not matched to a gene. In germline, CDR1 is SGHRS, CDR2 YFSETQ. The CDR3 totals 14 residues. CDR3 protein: CASRSTGGAYGYTF. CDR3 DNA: TGCGCCAGCAGGTCGACAGGGGGAGCCTATGGCTACACCTTC.

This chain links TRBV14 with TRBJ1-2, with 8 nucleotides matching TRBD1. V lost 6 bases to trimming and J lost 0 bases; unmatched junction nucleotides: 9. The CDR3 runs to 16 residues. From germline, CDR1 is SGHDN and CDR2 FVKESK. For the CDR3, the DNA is TGTGCCAGCAGTCAATCAGGGGGCTACACTAACTATGGCTACACCTTC. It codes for CASSQSGGYTNYGYTF.

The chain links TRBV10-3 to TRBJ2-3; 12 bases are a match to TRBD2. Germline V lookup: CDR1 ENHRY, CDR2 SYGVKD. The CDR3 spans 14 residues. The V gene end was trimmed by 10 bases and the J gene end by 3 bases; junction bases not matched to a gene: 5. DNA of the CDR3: TGTGCCACGAGACTAGCGGGAGAGACAGATACGCAGTATTTT. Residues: CATRLAGETDTQYF.

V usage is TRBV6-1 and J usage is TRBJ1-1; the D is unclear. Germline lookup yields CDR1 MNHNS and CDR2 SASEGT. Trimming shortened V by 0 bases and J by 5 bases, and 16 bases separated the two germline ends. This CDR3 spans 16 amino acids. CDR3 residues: CASSEALGSTWTEAFF. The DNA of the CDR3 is TGTGCCAGCAGTGAAGCGCTGGGCTCAACGTGGACTGAAGCTTTCTTT.

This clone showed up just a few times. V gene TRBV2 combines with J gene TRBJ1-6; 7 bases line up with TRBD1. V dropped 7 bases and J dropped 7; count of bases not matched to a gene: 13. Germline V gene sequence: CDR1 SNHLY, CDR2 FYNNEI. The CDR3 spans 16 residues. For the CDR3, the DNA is TGTGCCAGCACTGAGGCCAGGGGGTTTGGGAATTCACCCCTCCACTTT. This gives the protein CASTEARGFGNSPLHF.

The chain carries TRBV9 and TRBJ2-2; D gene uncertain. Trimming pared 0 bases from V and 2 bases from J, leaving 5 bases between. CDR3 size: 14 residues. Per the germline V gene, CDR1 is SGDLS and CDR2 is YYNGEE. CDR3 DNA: TGTGCCAGCAGCGTAGGGCTTAACACCGGGGAGCTGTTTTTT. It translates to CASSVGLNTGELFF. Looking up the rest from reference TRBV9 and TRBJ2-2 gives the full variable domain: DSGVTQTPKHLITATGQRVTLRCSPRSGDLSVYWYQQSLDQGLQFLIQYYNGEERAKGNILERFSAQQFPDLHSELNLSSLELGDSALYFCASSVGLNTGELFFGEGSRLTVL.

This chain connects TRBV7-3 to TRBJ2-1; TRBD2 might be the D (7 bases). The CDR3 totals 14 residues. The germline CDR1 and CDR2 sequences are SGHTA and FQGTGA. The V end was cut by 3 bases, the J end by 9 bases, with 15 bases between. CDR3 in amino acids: CASSFLAEGGEQFF. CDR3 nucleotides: TGTGCCAGCAGCTTCCTAGCGGAGGGGGGTGAGCAGTTCTTC.

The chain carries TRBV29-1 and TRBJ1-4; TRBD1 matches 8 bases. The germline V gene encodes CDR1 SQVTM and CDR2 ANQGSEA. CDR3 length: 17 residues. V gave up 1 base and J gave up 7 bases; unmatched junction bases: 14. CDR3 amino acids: CSVEAGTGPAGGEKLFF. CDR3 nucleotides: TGCAGCGTTGAAGCCGGGACAGGCCCTGCAGGGGGTGAAAAACTGTTTTTT.

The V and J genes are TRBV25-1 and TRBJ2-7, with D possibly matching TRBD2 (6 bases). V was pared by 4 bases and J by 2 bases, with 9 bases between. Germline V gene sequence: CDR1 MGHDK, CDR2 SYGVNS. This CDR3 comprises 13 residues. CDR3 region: CASSGDFPYEQYF. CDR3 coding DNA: TGTGCCAGCAGTGGGGACTTCCCCTACGAGCAGTACTTC.

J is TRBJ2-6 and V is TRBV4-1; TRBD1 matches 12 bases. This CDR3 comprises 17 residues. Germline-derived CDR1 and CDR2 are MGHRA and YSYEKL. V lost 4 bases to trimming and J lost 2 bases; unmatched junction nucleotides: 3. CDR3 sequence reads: CASSRRDRGPGANVLTF. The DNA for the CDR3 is TGCGCCAGCAGCCGCCGGGACAGGGGGCCTGGGGCCAACGTCCTGACTTTC.

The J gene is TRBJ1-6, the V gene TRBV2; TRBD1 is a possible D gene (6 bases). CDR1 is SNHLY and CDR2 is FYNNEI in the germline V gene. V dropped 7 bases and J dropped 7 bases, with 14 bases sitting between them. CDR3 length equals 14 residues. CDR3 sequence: CASIHRVGNSPLHF. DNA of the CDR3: TGTGCCAGCATCCACAGGGTAGGCAATTCACCCCTCCACTTT.

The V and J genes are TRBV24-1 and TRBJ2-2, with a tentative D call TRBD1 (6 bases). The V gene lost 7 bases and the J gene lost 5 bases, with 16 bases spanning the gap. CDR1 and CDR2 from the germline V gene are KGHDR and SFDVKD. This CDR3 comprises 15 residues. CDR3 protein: CATRGALTGTGELFF. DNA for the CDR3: TGTGCCACCAGGGGGGCTCTAACAGGAACCGGGGAGCTGTTTTTT.

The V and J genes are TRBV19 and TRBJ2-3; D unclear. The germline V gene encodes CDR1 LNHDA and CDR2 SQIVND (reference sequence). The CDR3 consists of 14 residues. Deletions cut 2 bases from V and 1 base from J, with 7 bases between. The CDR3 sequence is CASSIPSGTDTQYF. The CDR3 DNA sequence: TGTGCCAGTAGTATACCCAGCGGCACAGATACGCAGTATTTT.